This is a list of T cell receptor beta chains from one sample in a study of T cell changes during pregnancy in multiple sclerosis. The table came from immunoSEQ multiplex PCR; TCRdb's copy has only in-frame clones and leaves some out. The table lists 35,000 to 45,000 clones, more than 85% of them singletons. The input for sequencing was CD8+ T cells from peripheral blood mononuclear cells, taken before pregnancy. The receptors stem from a female donor with multiple sclerosis, enrolled in a pregnancy study. Both conserved end residues are part of each CDR3. Fields, in order: clone size, D gene, J gene, CDR3 length, V gene, CDR3 DNA, CDR3 protein. D genes are given only for firm matches. Rows may omit the clone size; those that give it use once, few, many or a size class.

size: -
D: TRBD1
J: TRBJ2-7
length: 15
V: TRBV28
DNA: TGTGCCAGCAGCCCTGGGACAGGGGTCTTCTACGAGCAGTACTTC
CDR3: CASSPGTGVFYEQYF

size: once
D: TRBD1
J: TRBJ2-3
length: 14
V: TRBV30
DNA: TGTGCCGTCGCGGCGGGACAGGGGGGCGATACGCAGTATTTT
CDR3: CAVAAGQGGDTQYF

size: -
D: -
J: TRBJ2-1
length: 13
V: TRBV9
DNA: TGTGCCAGCAGCGGGAGCTCCTACAATGAGCAGTTCTTC
CDR3: CASSGSSYNEQFF

size: once
D: -
J: TRBJ2-7
length: 15
V: TRBV19
DNA: TGTGCCAGTAGTATAGACGAGACAGGATTTTACGAGCAGTACTTC
CDR3: CASSIDETGFYEQYF

size: once
D: TRBD2
J: TRBJ2-3
length: 19
V: TRBV5-3
DNA: TGTGCCAGAAGCCCCCAACCTCTTAGCGGGAGGGCCGAGAGAGATACGCAGTATTTT
CDR3: CARSPQPLSGRAERDTQYF

size: -
D: TRBD1
J: TRBJ1-4
length: 16
V: TRBV27
DNA: TGTGCCAGCAGTTCGCTGGACAGGGCATTTAATGAAAAACTGTTTTTT
CDR3: CASSSLDRAFNEKLFF

size: -
D: -
J: TRBJ2-5
length: 14
V: TRBV9
DNA: TGTGCCAGCAGCGTAGTGGGGGAGGAAGAGACCCAGTACTTC
CDR3: CASSVVGEEETQYF

size: -
D: -
J: TRBJ1-2
length: 16
V: TRBV15
DNA: TGTGCCACCAGCAGAGATCCCGGGGGAGGACGCGGTGGCTACACCTTC
CDR3: CATSRDPGGGRGGYTF

size: -
D: TRBD1
J: TRBJ1-4
length: 16
V: TRBV7-8
DNA: TGTGCCAGCAGCCTATTAGTCGGACAGGTTAGGGAAAAACTGTTTTTT
CDR3: CASSLLVGQVREKLFF

size: -
D: -
J: TRBJ2-3
length: 15
V: TRBV9
DNA: TGTGCCAGCAGCGCCGGACTGACTAGCACAGATACGCAGTATTTT
CDR3: CASSAGLTSTDTQYF

size: -
D: -
J: TRBJ1-1
length: 13
V: TRBV7-9
DNA: TGTGCCAGCACCGACGGACAGAACACTGAAGCTTTCTTT
CDR3: CASTDGQNTEAFF

size: -
D: TRBD2
J: TRBJ2-3
length: 16
V: TRBV28
DNA: TGTGCCAGCATATCTCCGGGACTAGCGGGAGGGCTTGCGCAGTATTTT
CDR3: CASISPGLAGGLAQYF

size: -
D: -
J: TRBJ1-3
length: 14
V: TRBV14
DNA: TGTGCCAGCAGCCAAATAAGAGCTGGAAACACCATATATTTT
CDR3: CASSQIRAGNTIYF

size: -
D: -
J: TRBJ2-1
length: 16
V: TRBV5-4
DNA: TGTGCCAGCAGCCTGGAAATTGAGACTCACAACGCGGAGCAGTTCTTC
CDR3: CASSLEIETHNAEQFF

size: -
D: TRBD2
J: TRBJ2-1
length: 15
V: TRBV27
DNA: TGTGCCAGCACTCCTGGAAGCGGGAGGGACAATGAGCAGTTCTTC
CDR3: CASTPGSGRDNEQFF

size: -
D: TRBD1
J: TRBJ2-2
length: 16
V: TRBV27
DNA: TGTGCCAGCAGTCTAGCACGGGACAGGGGGGCCGGGGAGCTGTTTTTT
CDR3: CASSLARDRGAGELFF

size: -
D: -
J: TRBJ1-2
length: 15
V: TRBV13
DNA: TGTGCCAGCAGCTTTTCGGGGGGGTCCTACTATGGCTACACCTTC
CDR3: CASSFSGGSYYGYTF

size: -
D: TRBD1
J: TRBJ1-5
length: 16
V: TRBV4-1
DNA: TGCGCCAGCAGCCAAGTACCGGGACAGCAGAGGCAGCCCCAGCATTTT
CDR3: CASSQVPGQQRQPQHF

size: -
D: TRBD2
J: TRBJ2-1
length: 15
V: TRBV7-9
DNA: TGTGCCAGCAGCCTTCATAGCGGGAGTAAGAATGAGCAGTTCTTC
CDR3: CASSLHSGSKNEQFF

size: -
D: -
J: TRBJ1-5
length: 12
V: TRBV19
DNA: TGTGCCAGCACCACAGGGTATCAGCCCCAGCATTTT
CDR3: CASTTGYQPQHF

size: once
D: -
J: TRBJ2-1
length: 13
V: TRBV27
DNA: TGTGCCAGCAGTTTATCGAGCGGGAATGAGCAGTTCTTC
CDR3: CASSLSSGNEQFF

size: -
D: -
J: TRBJ2-2
length: 15
V: TRBV5-8
DNA: TGTGCCACCCCCCCCGAGGGTTCGAACACCGGGGAGCTGTTTTTT
CDR3: CATPPEGSNTGELFF

size: -
D: TRBD2
J: TRBJ2-2
length: 17
V: TRBV5-8
DNA: TGTGCCAGCAGCTTGGAGGCGGGAGGCCTGAACACCGGGGAGCTGTTTTTT
CDR3: CASSLEAGGLNTGELFF

size: -
D: -
J: TRBJ2-7
length: 15
V: TRBV21-1
DNA: TGTGCCAGCAGCCTGCGGACTAGTAACCCCTACGAGCAGTACTTC
CDR3: CASSLRTSNPYEQYF